A selection of T cell receptor beta chains follows, all from one sample in a study of blood T cell repertoires in COVID-19. Here immunoSEQ multiplex PCR was the method, and the copy in TCRdb shows in-frame clones only, minus some. This sample has some 100,000 clones; more than 75% occur once, and the top ten carry about 25%. The sequenced sample consisted of peripheral blood. Receptors were obtained from a human donor in a cohort sampled during active COVID-19. Both conserved end residues are part of each CDR3. Each record gives: D gene, V gene, J gene, clone size, CDR3 length, CDR3 DNA, CDR3 protein. D genes are given only for firm matches. A clone size is listed for some rows: how often the clone was seen (once, few, many), or a class if it is expanded.

d_call: -
v_call: TRBV7-2
j_call: TRBJ2-7
clone_size: -
cdr3_length: 14
cdr3_nt: TGTGCCAGCAGCCCAAGACAGGCTTCGAGAGAGCAGTACTTC
cdr3_aa: CASSPRQASREQYF

d_call: -
v_call: TRBV10-3
j_call: TRBJ2-2
clone_size: -
cdr3_length: 14
cdr3_nt: TGTGCCATCGCGGCGGGACCGAACACCGGGGAGCTGTTTTTT
cdr3_aa: CAIAAGPNTGELFF

d_call: -
v_call: TRBV19
j_call: TRBJ2-1
clone_size: -
cdr3_length: 18
cdr3_nt: TGTGCCAGTAGTATGGGGTCTGGCGGGTTCAGCTCCTACAATGAGCAGTTCTTC
cdr3_aa: CASSMGSGGFSSYNEQFF

d_call: -
v_call: TRBV18
j_call: TRBJ1-1
clone_size: -
cdr3_length: 17
cdr3_nt: TGTGCCAGCTCACAAGTCCGGCAGGGGTTTATGAACACTGAAGCTTTCTTT
cdr3_aa: CASSQVRQGFMNTEAFF

d_call: -
v_call: TRBV7-9
j_call: TRBJ1-5
clone_size: -
cdr3_length: 12
cdr3_nt: TGTGCCAGCAGCTACCCGGATCAGCCCCAGCATTTT
cdr3_aa: CASSYPDQPQHF

d_call: -
v_call: TRBV5-6
j_call: TRBJ2-2
clone_size: -
cdr3_length: 12
cdr3_nt: TGTGCCAGCAGCCCGATGCGGGGGGAGCTGTTTTTT
cdr3_aa: CASSPMRGELFF

d_call: TRBD1
v_call: TRBV25-1
j_call: TRBJ1-1
clone_size: -
cdr3_length: 18
cdr3_nt: TGTGCCAGCAGTGAATCGGGGATCAACAGGGGCTTGGGCACTGAAGCTTTCTTT
cdr3_aa: CASSESGINRGLGTEAFF

d_call: TRBD1
v_call: TRBV5-6
j_call: TRBJ1-1
clone_size: -
cdr3_length: 12
cdr3_nt: TGTGCCAGCAGCTCAGGGGGACCTGAAGCTTTCTTT
cdr3_aa: CASSSGGPEAFF

d_call: -
v_call: TRBV29-1
j_call: TRBJ1-3
clone_size: once
cdr3_length: 14
cdr3_nt: TGCAGCGTTGAAGTCAATGGAGGTGGAAACACCATATATTTT
cdr3_aa: CSVEVNGGGNTIYF

d_call: TRBD1
v_call: TRBV6-5
j_call: TRBJ1-6
clone_size: -
cdr3_length: 12
cdr3_nt: TGTGCCAGCAGGCGTAGATCGGGACAGTGGGACTTT
cdr3_aa: CASRRRSGQWDF

d_call: TRBD1
v_call: TRBV5-4
j_call: TRBJ1-6
clone_size: -
cdr3_length: 14
cdr3_nt: TGTGCCAGCAGCCATACAGGGGAACGTTCACCCCTCCACTTT
cdr3_aa: CASSHTGERSPLHF

d_call: TRBD1
v_call: TRBV11-3
j_call: TRBJ2-3
clone_size: -
cdr3_length: 15
cdr3_nt: TGTGCCAGCAGCTCCCGGGACAGTTACACAGATACGCAGTATTTT
cdr3_aa: CASSSRDSYTDTQYF

d_call: TRBD2
v_call: TRBV9
j_call: TRBJ2-3
clone_size: -
cdr3_length: 15
cdr3_nt: TGTGCCAGCCGTCCGACTAGCGGGAGCACAGATACGCAGTATTTT
cdr3_aa: CASRPTSGSTDTQYF

d_call: TRBD2
v_call: TRBV13
j_call: TRBJ2-7
clone_size: -
cdr3_length: 16
cdr3_nt: TGTGCCAGCAGCTTAGGGCGGGGGGGCAGGACCTACGAGCAGTACTTC
cdr3_aa: CASSLGRGGRTYEQYF

d_call: -
v_call: TRBV3-1/TRBV3-2
j_call: TRBJ2-3
clone_size: -
cdr3_length: 17
cdr3_nt: TGTGCCAGCAGCCAAAGTATAGGCAGGATGAGCACAGATACGCAGTATTTT
cdr3_aa: CASSQSIGRMSTDTQYF

d_call: -
v_call: TRBV5-6
j_call: TRBJ1-1
clone_size: -
cdr3_length: 13
cdr3_nt: TGTGCCAGCAGAGCCGACAGGAACACTGAAGCTTTCTTT
cdr3_aa: CASRADRNTEAFF

d_call: -
v_call: TRBV7-2
j_call: TRBJ2-5
clone_size: -
cdr3_length: 15
cdr3_nt: TGTGCCAGCAGCACGGGAGACAGGGAGCAAGAGACCCAGTACTTC
cdr3_aa: CASSTGDREQETQYF

d_call: -
v_call: TRBV29-1
j_call: TRBJ2-3
clone_size: -
cdr3_length: 13
cdr3_nt: TGCAGCGTGACGGCAGGCGCCACAGATACGCAGTATTTT
cdr3_aa: CSVTAGATDTQYF

d_call: -
v_call: TRBV4-3
j_call: TRBJ2-7
clone_size: few
cdr3_length: 13
cdr3_nt: TGCGCCAGCAGCCAAGATCGAGGGAGCGAGCAGTACTTC
cdr3_aa: CASSQDRGSEQYF

d_call: TRBD1
v_call: TRBV15
j_call: TRBJ1-2
clone_size: -
cdr3_length: 16
cdr3_nt: TGTGCCACCAGCAGGAGGGGACAGGGGGTACACTATGGCTACACCTTC
cdr3_aa: CATSRRGQGVHYGYTF

d_call: -
v_call: TRBV6-5
j_call: TRBJ1-6
clone_size: -
cdr3_length: 12
cdr3_nt: TGTGCCAGCCTCCTAAGCGATTCACCCCTCCACTTT
cdr3_aa: CASLLSDSPLHF

d_call: -
v_call: TRBV2
j_call: TRBJ2-1
clone_size: -
cdr3_length: 14
cdr3_nt: TGTGCCAGCAGTGATCTCAACACCTACAATGAGCAGTTCTTC
cdr3_aa: CASSDLNTYNEQFF

d_call: -
v_call: TRBV24-1
j_call: TRBJ2-1
clone_size: -
cdr3_length: 15
cdr3_nt: TGTGCCACCAGTGAGGGGCAGAGTTCCTACAATGAGCAGTTCTTC
cdr3_aa: CATSEGQSSYNEQFF

d_call: TRBD1
v_call: TRBV5-5
j_call: TRBJ1-1
clone_size: -
cdr3_length: 14
cdr3_nt: TGTGCCAGCAGCTTGGAACAGGGGTTTACTGAAGCTTTCTTT
cdr3_aa: CASSLEQGFTEAFF

d_call: -
v_call: TRBV7-8
j_call: TRBJ2-1
clone_size: -
cdr3_length: 12
cdr3_nt: TGTGCCAGCAGCCTCCCGGGGGATGAGCAGTTCTTC
cdr3_aa: CASSLPGDEQFF

d_call: -
v_call: TRBV5-4
j_call: TRBJ2-1
clone_size: few
cdr3_length: 15
cdr3_nt: TGTGCCAGCAGCTTGTCGGCGGGATCAGATAATGAGCAGTTCTTC
cdr3_aa: CASSLSAGSDNEQFF

d_call: -
v_call: TRBV5-1
j_call: TRBJ1-2
clone_size: many
cdr3_length: 18
cdr3_nt: TGCGCCAGCACCGTAGACCTCCGCAGCGGGACATACCTATATGGCTACACCTTC
cdr3_aa: CASTVDLRSGTYLYGYTF

d_call: -
v_call: TRBV6-5
j_call: TRBJ2-3
clone_size: once
cdr3_length: 14
cdr3_nt: TGTGCCAGTCGCCCGGGAGGGGGCCGAGATACGCAGTATTTT
cdr3_aa: CASRPGGGRDTQYF

d_call: -
v_call: TRBV4-1
j_call: TRBJ2-1
clone_size: -
cdr3_length: 14
cdr3_nt: TGCGCCAGCAGCCAAGACCTTGGATTAAGGGGGCAGTTCTTC
cdr3_aa: CASSQDLGLRGQFF

d_call: -
v_call: TRBV23-1
j_call: TRBJ2-5
clone_size: -
cdr3_length: 14
cdr3_nt: TGCGCCAGCAGTCAAGGCAGGTATCAAGAGACCCAGTACTTC
cdr3_aa: CASSQGRYQETQYF

d_call: TRBD1
v_call: TRBV11-3
j_call: TRBJ1-1
clone_size: -
cdr3_length: 14
cdr3_nt: TGTGCCACCTACCAGGGGGCTGGAAACACTGAAGCTTTCTTT
cdr3_aa: CATYQGAGNTEAFF

d_call: -
v_call: TRBV6-5
j_call: TRBJ1-4
clone_size: -
cdr3_length: 13
cdr3_nt: TGTGCCAGCAGTTACGACGGTGAGGGAAAACTGTTTTTT
cdr3_aa: CASSYDGEGKLFF

d_call: TRBD2
v_call: TRBV7-6
j_call: TRBJ2-1
clone_size: -
cdr3_length: 16
cdr3_nt: TGTGCCAGCAGCGCAAGGGGGACTAGCGGGACCTATGAGCAGTTCTTC
cdr3_aa: CASSARGTSGTYEQFF

d_call: TRBD2
v_call: TRBV30
j_call: TRBJ2-3
clone_size: -
cdr3_length: 14
cdr3_nt: TGTGCCTGGAGCCGACTAGCGGGAGGGGGTACGCAGTATTTT
cdr3_aa: CAWSRLAGGGTQYF

d_call: TRBD1
v_call: TRBV28
j_call: TRBJ1-1
clone_size: -
cdr3_length: 16
cdr3_nt: TGTGCCAGCAGAGCCGCGGACAGGGGGCTATGGACTGAAGCTTTCTTT
cdr3_aa: CASRAADRGLWTEAFF

d_call: -
v_call: TRBV5-6
j_call: TRBJ2-4
clone_size: -
cdr3_length: 13
cdr3_nt: TGTGCCACCGAAGGGAGTTCCAAAAACATTCAGTACTTC
cdr3_aa: CATEGSSKNIQYF

d_call: -
v_call: TRBV18
j_call: TRBJ2-5
clone_size: -
cdr3_length: 14
cdr3_nt: TGTGCCAGCTCATTATCTAGAGTCCAAGAGACCCAGTACTTC
cdr3_aa: CASSLSRVQETQYF

d_call: TRBD2
v_call: TRBV7-2
j_call: TRBJ2-3
clone_size: once
cdr3_length: 15
cdr3_nt: TGTGCCAGCAGCTTAGGCGGGAGAGACACAGATACGCAGTATTTT
cdr3_aa: CASSLGGRDTDTQYF

d_call: -
v_call: TRBV13
j_call: TRBJ2-1
clone_size: -
cdr3_length: 13
cdr3_nt: TGTGCCAGCAGCTTTGTCGAGTACAATGAGCAGTTCTTC
cdr3_aa: CASSFVEYNEQFF

d_call: -
v_call: TRBV6-5
j_call: TRBJ2-7
clone_size: -
cdr3_length: 12
cdr3_nt: TGTGCCAGCAACAGGAACGAGTACGAGCAGTACTTC
cdr3_aa: CASNRNEYEQYF

d_call: TRBD2
v_call: TRBV19
j_call: TRBJ2-3
clone_size: -
cdr3_length: 19
cdr3_nt: TGTGCCAGTAGTTCCGGGGGACTAGCGGTCGCCCCCTCTCGGGATACGCAGTATTTT
cdr3_aa: CASSSGGLAVAPSRDTQYF

d_call: TRBD2
v_call: TRBV9
j_call: TRBJ2-1
clone_size: -
cdr3_length: 12
cdr3_nt: TGTGCCAGCAGGGGGGAGGGGAATGAGCAGTTCTTC
cdr3_aa: CASRGEGNEQFF

d_call: TRBD1
v_call: TRBV5-1
j_call: TRBJ2-7
clone_size: -
cdr3_length: 14
cdr3_nt: TGCGCCAGCAGCAAGGAGGGACAGGCCTACGAGCAGTACTTC
cdr3_aa: CASSKEGQAYEQYF

d_call: TRBD1
v_call: TRBV24-1
j_call: TRBJ2-5
clone_size: -
cdr3_length: 15
cdr3_nt: TGTGCCACCAGTGATTTGGGGACAGGTGGAGAGACCCAGTACTTC
cdr3_aa: CATSDLGTGGETQYF

d_call: -
v_call: TRBV6-2/TRBV6-3
j_call: TRBJ2-7
clone_size: few
cdr3_length: 12
cdr3_nt: TGTGCCAGCAGTCCAACAGAAGACGAGCAGTACTTC
cdr3_aa: CASSPTEDEQYF

d_call: -
v_call: TRBV5-1
j_call: TRBJ2-1
clone_size: -
cdr3_length: 12
cdr3_nt: TGCGCCAGCAGCCCCCGACAGAATGAGCAGTTCTTC
cdr3_aa: CASSPRQNEQFF

d_call: TRBD2
v_call: TRBV7-3
j_call: TRBJ2-1
clone_size: -
cdr3_length: 16
cdr3_nt: TGTGCCAGCAGCTTAACGTATAGCGGGAGGGCGGGTGAGCAGTTCTTC
cdr3_aa: CASSLTYSGRAGEQFF

d_call: -
v_call: TRBV10-3
j_call: TRBJ2-7
clone_size: -
cdr3_length: 14
cdr3_nt: TGTGCCATCAGTCCACAGGATGTCGGGCACGAGCAGTACTTC
cdr3_aa: CAISPQDVGHEQYF

d_call: -
v_call: TRBV3-1/TRBV3-2
j_call: TRBJ1-5
clone_size: -
cdr3_length: 15
cdr3_nt: TGTGCCAGCAGCCAAGACGGTCAGGGCAATCAGCCCCAGCATTTT
cdr3_aa: CASSQDGQGNQPQHF

d_call: -
v_call: TRBV7-9
j_call: TRBJ1-1
clone_size: -
cdr3_length: 14
cdr3_nt: TGTGCCAGCAGCTTAGTAGCCGGGATCACTGAAGCTTTCTTT
cdr3_aa: CASSLVAGITEAFF

d_call: -
v_call: TRBV5-1
j_call: TRBJ1-4
clone_size: -
cdr3_length: 14
cdr3_nt: TGCGCCAGCAGCCCGTCGGGGGGAGCCGAAAAACTGTTTTTT
cdr3_aa: CASSPSGGAEKLFF

d_call: TRBD1
v_call: TRBV5-4
j_call: TRBJ2-7
clone_size: -
cdr3_length: 14
cdr3_nt: TGTGCCAGCAGCCAGGGACAGATCGCTTACGAGCAGTACTTC
cdr3_aa: CASSQGQIAYEQYF